This is a list of T cell receptor beta chains from one sample in a study of Tregs in tolerant kidney transplant recipients. Method: immunoSEQ multiplex PCR; TCRdb's copy keeps in-frame clones and lacks some. This table has tens of thousands of clones, 84% appearing once. Sequencing input: CD4+ T cells from blood. All receptors derive from a human donor in good health. The CDR3 runs from the conserved cysteine through the conserved F or W. D genes are given only for firm matches. Clone size appears in some rows only: once, few, many, or a class for an expanded clone.

V gene,D gene,CDR3 length,J gene,clone size,CDR3 DNA,CDR3 protein
TRBV29-1,-,13,TRBJ1-2,-,TGCAGCGTTGCCAGGGGATCGAACTATGGCTACACCTTC,CSVARGSNYGYTF
TRBV5-1,TRBD1,15,TRBJ1-2,-,TGCGCCAGCAGCGTTGGAGGGACAGGGGTTTATGGCTACACCTTC,CASSVGGTGVYGYTF
TRBV6-6,-,14,TRBJ2-5,-,TGTGCCAGCATCAAAGAGGGAGGTGGGGGGACCCAGTACTTC,CASIKEGGGGTQYF
TRBV2,TRBD1,14,TRBJ1-4,-,TGTGCCAGCAGCTGGACAGGGGATTATGAAAAACTGTTTTTT,CASSWTGDYEKLFF
TRBV19,TRBD1,15,TRBJ1-4,-,TGTGCCAGTAGTATCGGACAGGGTAGAAGTGAAAAACTGTTTTTT,CASSIGQGRSEKLFF
TRBV29-1,-,13,TRBJ1-2,-,TGCAGCGTTGAAAATTCAGGGTACTATGGCTACACCTTC,CSVENSGYYGYTF
TRBV25-1,TRBD1,14,TRBJ1-1,-,TGTGCCAGCAGAGGTGGACAGGGGGCTGCTGAAGCTTTCTTT,CASRGGQGAAEAFF
TRBV7-2,TRBD1,16,TRBJ1-2,-,TGTGCCAGCAGCTTAGTTTCTGGACAGGGTGTTTCTGGCTACACCTTC,CASSLVSGQGVSGYTF
TRBV5-1,TRBD2,15,TRBJ2-7,-,TGCGCCAGCACCCAAACGGGAGGGGGAGTGGCCGAGCAGTACTTC,CASTQTGGGVAEQYF
TRBV9,-,13,TRBJ1-2,few,TGTGCCAGCAGCGTAGTCGACCGTGGGGGCTACACCTTC,CASSVVDRGGYTF
TRBV9,-,16,TRBJ2-6,-,TGTGCCAGCAGCGCCGACGTAGGTGCTGGGGCCAACGTCCTGACTTTC,CASSADVGAGANVLTF
TRBV5-4,-,14,TRBJ1-1,-,TGTGCCAGCAGCGCCGGACCCACGAACACTGAAGCTTTCTTT,CASSAGPTNTEAFF
TRBV25-1,-,16,TRBJ1-2,-,TGTGCCAGCAGTCCGCGACGGCCACCAGCTAACTATGGCTACACCTTC,CASSPRRPPANYGYTF
TRBV2,-,13,TRBJ2-7,-,TGTGCCAGCAGGCCAGACGCGTCCTACGAGCAGTACTTC,CASRPDASYEQYF
TRBV5-1,TRBD2,15,TRBJ2-7,-,TGCGCCAGCAGCCCCTCGGGACTAGGTCTCTACGAGCAGTACTTC,CASSPSGLGLYEQYF